There are a few counts of the clone carrying this T cell receptor (beta chain). CDR3 size: 12 residues. V lost 2 bases and J lost 9, with 8 bases in between. Germline V lookup: CDR1 MDHEN, CDR2 SYDVKM. TCRdb reprocessed the RT-PCR reads via MiXCR and lists one record per CDR3 protein. The profile shows approximately 730,000 distinct CDR3 sequences, about 15% of them singletons. The entry originates in a study of response to subunit inactivated influenza vaccine. Sample: PBMCs from blood, taken less than 15 days before vaccination. The sequence was collected from a man aged 50-59 years who received an inactivated influenza vaccine. This chain joins TRBV28 and TRBJ2-1, with D hard to call. CDR3 sequence (DNA): TGTGCCAGCAGTTTAATGAGAACTGAGCAGTTCTTC. It is translated as CASSLMRTEQFF.